The present TCR beta chain was sequenced within a study of metastatic and nonmetastatic thyroid tumors. Overall study context: Repertoire comparison spanned blood and tumor or nodule tissue of malignant and benign thyroid patients.

This clone was detected a few times. Its antigen remains unknown. Thyroid surgery was preceded by no treatment in any patient. V dropped 9 bases and J dropped 2; count of bases not matched to a gene: 6. Germline CDR1 LNHDA, CDR2 SQIVND (reference sequence). This CDR3 is built from 14 residues. Original handling: It was from CDR3 differences across clinicopathological groups that a distant-metastasis classifier for papillary thyroid cancer was built. TCRdb reprocessed the PCR reads using MiXCR. TCRdb's processing, not the authors' own work, is the source of the V and J calls. This sample yields tens of thousands of clones, of which about 27% are seen a single time; roughly a tenth belongs to the top ten. Notes on the study in general: TCR beta diversity was reportedly significantly higher in malignant thyroid tumors than benign nodules, in blood and tumor.

Sequenced material: blood. This TCR derives from a male donor with papillary thyroid cancer or a benign thyroid nodule (not recorded which). Some clones in this sample may be carry-over from other donors' samples. J is TRBJ2-2 and V is TRBV19; the match to TRBD1 covers 7 bases. CDR3 loop: CASCRGINTGELFF. In DNA form, the CDR3 reads TGTGCCAGCTGCAGGGGGATTAACACCGGGGAGCTGTTTTTT.